A selection of T cell receptor beta chains follows, all from one sample in a study of spatial heterogeneity in lung cancer. From the 5' RACE reads, TCRdb called clonotypes with MiXCR, one entry per CDR3 protein. The table records around 60,000 distinct CDR3 sequences, 8% to 9% of them present only once. The specimen comprised PBMCs, sampled at surgery. These receptors were taken from a female donor with early-stage non-small cell lung cancer. Both conserved end residues are part of each CDR3. A D gene is named only where the DNA matches it firmly. Rows give clone size only sometimes, using once, few, many, or a class for an expanded clone.

D gene,clone size,V gene,J gene,CDR3 protein,CDR3 DNA
TRBD2,NA,TRBV24-1,TRBJ2-1,CATSDFGTSGDRAHNEQFF,TGTGCCACCAGTGATTTCGGGACTAGCGGGGACAGAGCACACAATGAGCAGTTCTTC
TRBD2,NA,TRBV11-2,TRBJ2-3,CASSLRAGGAPSTDTQYF,TGTGCCAGCAGCTTGCGAGCGGGGGGGGCCCCCAGCACAGATACGCAGTATTTT
NA,many,TRBV5-1,TRBJ1-4,CASSFASGAPNEKLFF,TGCGCCAGCAGCTTTGCCTCAGGGGCACCTAATGAAAAACTGTTTTTT
NA,NA,TRBV28,TRBJ2-3,CASTLGPGDTQYF,TGTGCCAGCACGTTGGGGCCGGGGGATACGCAGTATTTT
TRBD2,few,TRBV20-1,TRBJ2-1,CSAPGLAGDYNEQFF,TGCAGTGCTCCGGGACTAGCGGGAGACTACAATGAGCAGTTCTTC
NA,few,TRBV5-1,TRBJ2-7,CASSPGDSRYEQYF,TGCGCCAGCAGCCCTGGTGACTCCCGCTACGAGCAGTACTTC
NA,NA,TRBV14,TRBJ1-4,CASSQVDRFGGEKLFF,TGTGCCAGCAGCCAAGTTGACAGGTTTGGGGGTGAAAAACTGTTTTTT
TRBD1,few,TRBV6-1,TRBJ2-2,CASNQDRGTGELFF,TGTGCCAGCAATCAGGACAGGGGCACCGGGGAGCTGTTTTTT
TRBD1,NA,TRBV20-1,TRBJ1-5,CSTGTGDQPQHF,TGCAGTACCGGGACAGGGGATCAGCCCCAGCATTTT
NA,many,TRBV2,TRBJ2-2,CASSVNRDGELFF,TGTGCCAGCAGTGTCAACAGGGACGGGGAGCTGTTTTTT
NA,many,TRBV29-1,TRBJ2-2,CSVRGSGNTGELFF,TGCAGCGTTAGAGGCTCAGGGAACACCGGGGAGCTGTTTTTT
NA,few,TRBV6-1,TRBJ2-1,CASSGSILPPHNEQFF,TGTGCCAGCAGTGGGTCGATCCTCCCGCCCCACAATGAGCAGTTCTTC
TRBD1,NA,TRBV20-1,TRBJ2-5,CTARGTGAETQYF,TGCACCGCTAGGGGGACAGGGGCGGAGACCCAGTACTTC
NA,many,TRBV4-2,TRBJ1-1,CASSPLSTNTEAFF,TGTGCCAGCAGCCCTCTATCCACGAACACTGAAGCTTTCTTT
NA,NA,TRBV24-1,TRBJ2-2,CATSQGAFGGSTGELFF,TGTGCCACCAGCCAGGGAGCTTTTGGGGGGAGCACCGGGGAGCTGTTTTTT
NA,medium-sized,TRBV29-1,TRBJ2-1,CSAVGRELNEQFF,TGCAGCGCCGTGGGTCGGGAGTTGAATGAGCAGTTCTTC
NA,many,TRBV5-1,TRBJ2-1,CASSPTPSPSYNEQFF,TGCGCCAGCAGCCCGACCCCTAGCCCCTCCTACAATGAGCAGTTCTTC
NA,few,TRBV6-5,TRBJ1-1,CASSPGTDVLTEAFF,TGTGCCAGCAGTCCCGGGACGGACGTGCTCACTGAAGCTTTCTTT
TRBD2,many,TRBV19,TRBJ2-1,CASSPSGGGINEQFF,TGTGCCAGTAGTCCCTCTGGGGGGGGAATAAATGAGCAGTTCTTC
TRBD1,NA,TRBV5-4,TRBJ2-5,CASSRGQGDETQYF,TGTGCCAGCAGCCGGGGACAGGGGGATGAGACCCAGTACTTC
TRBD1,few,TRBV2,TRBJ2-7,CASRDRGYEQYF,TGTGCCAGCAGAGACAGGGGGTACGAGCAGTACTTC
NA,few,TRBV6-5,TRBJ1-3,CASKVKGSSGNTIYF,TGTGCCAGCAAGGTTAAAGGGAGCTCTGGAAACACCATATATTTT
TRBD2,NA,TRBV28,TRBJ2-1,CASSSGSGRDEQFF,TGTGCCAGCAGTTCCGGTAGCGGGAGGGATGAGCAGTTCTTC
TRBD1,NA,TRBV7-9,TRBJ1-2,CASSFTGGFHGYTF,TGTGCCAGCAGCTTTACAGGGGGCTTCCATGGCTACACCTTC
TRBD1,NA,TRBV27,TRBJ2-4,CASRQQGAQNIQYF,TGTGCCAGCAGACAACAGGGGGCACAGAACATTCAGTACTTC
NA,many,TRBV12-3/TRBV12-4,TRBJ1-1,CASSRDMVAFF,TGTGCCAGCAGTCGGGACATGGTAGCTTTCTTT
NA,NA,TRBV6-5,TRBJ1-1,CASRSRDEAFF,TGTGCCAGCAGAAGTCGGGATGAAGCTTTCTTT
TRBD1,few,TRBV20-1,TRBJ1-2,CSAGDRGPNGYTF,TGCAGTGCTGGGGACAGGGGGCCGAATGGCTACACCTTC
NA,few,TRBV4-1,TRBJ2-3,CASSQDVRTDTQYF,TGCGCCAGCAGCCAAGATGTTAGGACAGATACGCAGTATTTT
TRBD1,NA,TRBV12-3/TRBV12-4,TRBJ1-1,CASSARGLNTEAFF,TGTGCCAGCAGTGCCAGGGGGCTGAACACTGAAGCTTTCTTT
NA,many,TRBV7-2,TRBJ2-5,CASSLYSDTYQETQYF,TGTGCCAGCAGCTTATATTCGGACACCTACCAAGAGACCCAGTACTTC
NA,many,TRBV7-2,TRBJ2-2,CASSLGVGSTGELFF,TGTGCCAGCAGCTTAGGGGTGGGGAGCACCGGGGAGCTGTTTTTT
TRBD1,few,TRBV20-1,TRBJ1-5,CSASPRDRGKVLRSGSNQPQHF,TGCAGTGCTAGCCCCCGGGACAGGGGGAAAGTCTTAAGGAGCGGGAGCAATCAGCCCCAGCATTTT
NA,many,TRBV2,TRBJ2-3,CASSEFLGTDTQYF,TGTGCCAGCAGTGAATTCCTCGGGACAGATACGCAGTATTTT
NA,many,TRBV7-2,TRBJ1-6,CASSFRVGSTYNSPLHF,TGTGCCAGCAGCTTCCGCGTCGGCAGTACTTATAATTCACCCCTCCACTTT
NA,NA,TRBV9,TRBJ1-2,CASSDDPLSGPYGYTF,TGTGCCAGCAGCGATGACCCGCTGAGTGGGCCGTATGGCTACACCTTC
TRBD1,few,TRBV5-1,TRBJ1-3,CASSSGPGQGGDTIYF,TGCGCCAGCAGCTCGGGACCGGGACAGGGAGGCGACACCATATATTTT
NA,NA,TRBV7-2,TRBJ2-1,CASSLLRGSYNEQFF,TGTGCCAGCAGCTTATTGCGGGGCTCCTACAATGAGCAGTTCTTC
NA,many,TRBV24-1,TRBJ1-5,CATSDHDSNQPQHF,TGTGCCACCAGTGACCACGACAGCAATCAGCCCCAGCATTTT
TRBD2,few,TRBV6-5,TRBJ2-5,CASSYSRAGGQETQYF,TGTGCCAGCAGTTACTCGAGAGCGGGAGGACAAGAGACCCAGTACTTC